The 14 T cell receptor beta chains below were found in one sample sequenced in a study of shared clonotypes between healthy human individuals. Profiling relied on immunoSEQ multiplex PCR, and the TCRdb table lists in-frame clones only, not all of them. This sample has about 1.9 million clones, with over 85% found just once. The naive CD8 population came from CD45RO-negative cells selected for CCR7, without terminally differentiated effector memory CD45RA+ cells. What was sequenced was naive CD8+ T cells from PBMCs. These TCRs come from a man between 18 and 35 years old in good health. Some clones in this sample may be carry-over from other donors' samples.

V usage is TRBV19 and J usage is TRBJ2-3, with 8 positions matching TRBD1. The J segment lost 2 bases and the V segment lost 8 bases, leaving 9 bases of the junction unmatched. This CDR3 has 15 residues. Germline values: CDR1 LNHDA, CDR2 SQIVND (reference sequence). The CDR3 reads CASAIRDRPTDTQYF. The DNA for the CDR3 is TGTGCCAGTGCGATTCGGGACAGGCCCACAGATACGCAGTATTTT. The full variable domain, in which reference TRBV19 and TRBJ2-3 provide the parts outside the CDR3, is DGGITQSPKYLFRKEGQNVTLSCEQNLNHDAMYWYRQDPGQGLRLIYYSQIVNDFQKGDIAEGYSVSREKKESFPLTVTSAQKNPTAFYLCASAIRDRPTDTQYFGPGTRLTVL.

V gene TRBV5-6 combines with J gene TRBJ2-1; 14 bases agree with TRBD2. Germline CDR1 and CDR2: SGHDT and YYEEEE. This CDR3 region has 19 residues. V lost 6 bases and J lost 8; bases outside the gene matches: 19. CDR3 loop: CASTTLAWIGLAGGDEQFF. DNA of the CDR3: TGTGCCAGCACCACGTTAGCATGGATAGGACTAGCGGGGGGCGATGAGCAGTTCTTC.

The chain couples TRBV27 to TRBJ1-2; 7 bases agree with TRBD1. Looked up from germline, CDR1 is MNHEY and CDR2 is SMNVEV (reference sequence). Germline trimming cut 5 bases from V and 8 bases from J; bases unmatched to any gene: 5. This CDR3 has 12 residues. CDR3 in amino acids: CASSPTGEGYTF. The CDR3 coding sequence is TGTGCCAGCAGTCCAACAGGGGAAGGCTACACCTTC.

The J gene is TRBJ2-7, the V gene TRBV27; 7 nucleotides line up with TRBD2. CDR1 is MNHEY, CDR2 SMNVEV, per germline (reference sequence). The junction had 5 bases not matched to a gene; V was cut back by 8 bases and J by 4 bases. The CDR3 consists of 12 residues. The CDR3 nucleotides are TGTGCCAGCCGGGCGGGGGATTACGAGCAGTACTTC. Encoded protein: CASRAGDYEQYF.

The chain combines TRBV7-8 with TRBJ1-2; 8 bases agree with TRBD1. From germline, CDR1 is SGHVS and CDR2 FQNEAQ. With 0 bases clipped from V and 3 bases from J, the junction kept 0 bases outside the gene matches. The CDR3 consists of 14 residues. CDR3 in amino acids: CASSLAQGDYGYTF. The CDR3, as DNA: TGTGCCAGCAGCTTAGCACAGGGGGACTATGGCTACACCTTC.

V gene TRBV4-3 combines with J gene TRBJ2-3; D gene unclear. The CDR3 length is 14 residues. Germline V gene lookup returns CDR1 LGHNA and CDR2 YSLEER. The ends were cut back, 0 bases at V and 0 bases at J, with 4 bases in the middle. The CDR3 loop reads CASSQERSTDTQYF. The DNA for the CDR3 is TGCGCCAGCAGCCAAGAACGGAGCACAGATACGCAGTATTTT.

This chain uses TRBV15 with TRBJ1-1; 7 positions agree with TRBD1. CDR3 length: 15 amino acids. Trimming removed 2 bases from V and 4 bases from J; junction bases left unmatched: 7. Per germline, CDR1 LNHNV and CDR2 YYDKDF (reference sequence). The CDR3 nucleotides read TGTGCCACCAGCAGAAGACAGGGTTTGATCACTGAAGCTTTCTTT. Translating it yields CATSRRQGLITEAFF.

V and J are TRBV5-4 and TRBJ2-7, with 10 bases matching TRBD1. The V segment lost 4 bases and the J segment 5 bases; nucleotides outside the gene matches: 18. CDR3 size: 18 residues. In germline, CDR1 is SGHNT, CDR2 YYREEE (reference sequence). The CDR3 nucleotides are TGTGCCAGCAGCCCCTTCACGTCGTGGGGACAGGGGATGAACGAGCAGTACTTC. Amino acid sequence: CASSPFTSWGQGMNEQYF.

The chain combines TRBV6-6 with TRBJ1-1, with no clear D. Germline V gene sequence: CDR1 MNHNY, CDR2 SVGAGI (reference sequence). The CDR3 loop spans 14 amino acids. Trimming removed 7 bases at V and 4 bases at J, with 16 bases between. Here the CDR3 reads CASNSRVWSTEAFF. Written as DNA, the CDR3 is TGTGCCAGCAACAGCCGCGTGTGGAGCACTGAAGCTTTCTTT.

This sequence joins TRBV27 and TRBJ1-2; D is unresolved. The length of the CDR3 is 14 residues. Germline lookup yields CDR1 MNHEY and CDR2 SMNVEV (reference sequence). V dropped 5 bases and J dropped 3 bases, with 13 bases sitting between them. The DNA of the CDR3 is TGTGCCAGCAGTCCTTCCAGGTCCTACTATGGCTACACCTTC. It translates to CASSPSRSYYGYTF.

This clone was seen only once. The chain couples TRBV30 to TRBJ1-1, with a tentative D call TRBD1 (5 bases). The CDR3 loop spans 14 amino acids. Germline CDR1 and CDR2: GTSNPN and SVGIG (reference sequence). Between the trimmed V and J ends, which lost 5 bases and 0 bases, there was a span of 13 bases. CDR3 in amino acids: CAWDYKQVNTEAFF. In nucleotides, the CDR3 is TGTGCCTGGGACTACAAACAGGTGAACACTGAAGCTTTCTTT.

In this sample, this clone turned up a few times. J is TRBJ1-1 and V is TRBV4-1; D is undetermined. The CDR3 loop spans 18 amino acids. Germline values: CDR1 MGHRA, CDR2 YSYEKL. V lost 4 bases to trimming and J lost 1 base, with 22 bases between them. The chain's CDR3 is CASSRKFKDRNQNTEAFF. DNA of the CDR3: TGCGCCAGCAGCCGCAAGTTCAAGGACCGTAACCAGAACACTGAAGCTTTCTTT.

This clone was counted a single time. The chain is built from TRBV5-4 and TRBJ2-3, with unresolved D. In germline, CDR1 is SGHNT, CDR2 YYREEE (reference sequence). There are 11 residues in the CDR3. V lost 4 bases and J 3 bases, leaving 3 bases between the germline ends. In DNA, the CDR3 is TGTGCCAGCAGCACTACAGATACGCAGTATTTT. This codes for CASSTTDTQYF. The full variable domain, completed using reference TRBV5-4 and TRBJ2-3, is ETGVTQSPTHLIKTRGQQVTLRCSSQSGHNTVSWYQQALGQGPQFIFQYYREEENGRGNFPPRFSGLQFPNYSSELNVNALELDDSALYLCASSTTDTQYFGPGTRLTVL.

The CDR3, as DNA: TGTGCCAGCAGTGCAGGAATTTATGGCTACACCTTC. It translates to CASSAGIYGYTF. The rearrangement links TRBV6-1 to TRBJ1-2; no reliable D call. CDR3 size: 12 residues. V was trimmed by 4 bases and J by 5 bases, leaving 8 bases between them. The V gene's germline CDR1 is MNHNS and CDR2 SASEGT.